The 12 T cell receptor beta chains presented below share a single source sample, sequenced in a study of blood T cell repertoires in COVID-19. TCRdb's copy holds only in-frame clones and misses some; the assay was immunoSEQ multiplex PCR. The table includes 180,000 or so clones, approximately 85% detected once. Input material: peripheral blood. The receptors derive from a man between 60 and 75 years old with acute or convalescent COVID-19.

This clone has more than one count but fewer than ten. V gene TRBV9 combines with J gene TRBJ2-1; D unresolved. The CDR3 contains 15 residues. Per germline, CDR1 SGDLS and CDR2 YYNGEE. The V gene lost 1 base and the J gene lost 8 bases, with 16 bases spanning the gap. CDR3 region: CASSVKTSSYDEQFF. CDR3 nucleotide sequence: TGTGCCAGCAGCGTAAAGACTTCGTCGTACGATGAGCAGTTCTTC.

The J gene is TRBJ2-3, the V gene TRBV9; the D gene is possibly TRBD2 (6 bases). The length of the CDR3 is 16 residues. V shed 4 bases and J shed 6 bases, with 21 bases lying between them. Per germline, CDR1 SGDLS and CDR2 YYNGEE. The DNA of the CDR3 is TGTGCCAGCAGCCCTCCTAGCGCGGGGAAAGGGGATACGCAGTATTTT. It translates to CASSPPSAGKGDTQYF.

The V gene is TRBV30, the J gene TRBJ2-5, with a possible D match to TRBD2 (5 bases). From germline, CDR1 is GTSNPN and CDR2 SVGIG (reference sequence). CDR3 size: 16 residues. The V gene lost 4 bases and the J gene lost 4 bases, with 22 bases spanning the gap. CDR3 bases: TGTGCCTGGAATCACGGCGGCGTGAGGGAAGGAGAGACCCAGTACTTC. Translated: CAWNHGGVREGETQYF.

This clone was observed once. The gene calls are TRBV2 and TRBJ1-6, with 7 positions matching TRBD1. CDR3 size: 15 residues. The germline gives CDR1 SNHLY, CDR2 FYNNEI. Trimming removed 11 bases from V and 6 bases from J; junction bases left unmatched: 13. The CDR3 nucleotides are TGTGCCTCCTCCCCTGGGACAGTGGGTAATTCACCCCTCCACTTT. Translation: CASSPGTVGNSPLHF.

V usage is TRBV28 and J usage is TRBJ2-5, with 12 bases aligning to TRBD2. Unmatched junction bases numbered 3, after V lost 6 bases and J lost 1 base. Per germline, CDR1 MDHEN and CDR2 SYDVKM. The CDR3 length is 15 residues. DNA of the CDR3: TGTGCCAGCAGCCCTAGCGGGAGGGCCCAAGAGACCCAGTACTTC. As protein: CASSPSGRAQETQYF.

Remarks on this clone: The junction does not match germline at one end; this may be a read error. This chain connects TRBV7-4 to TRBJ2-7; D perhaps matches TRBD1 (6 bases). The V gene's germline CDR1 is SGHVT and CDR2 SQSDAQ. The CDR3 extends over 11 amino acids. The CDR3 nucleotides read TGTGCCAGCAGCTTAGTGCCAGGGGTCCACTTC. It yields the protein CASSLVPGVHF. Filled out from reference TRBV7-4 and TRBJ2-7, the complete variable domain reads GAGVSQSPRYKVAKRGRDVALRCDSISGHVTLYWYRQTLGQGSEVLTYSQSDAQRDKSGRPSGRFSAERPERSVSTLKIQRTEQGDSAVYLCASSLVPGVHFGPGTRLTVT.

The chain employs TRBV28 and TRBJ2-2; the match to TRBD2 covers 14 bases. Germline V lookup: CDR1 MDHEN, CDR2 SYDVKM. V trimming: 10 bases; J trimming: 5 bases; junction bases outside the gene matches: 3. This CDR3 has 14 amino acids. The CDR3 protein is CATRTSGRTGELFF. The CDR3 coding sequence is TGTGCCACCCGGACTAGCGGGAGGACCGGGGAGCTGTTTTTT.

J is TRBJ2-7 and V is TRBV6-1; 9 bases agree with TRBD1. Trimming removed 4 bases from V and 10 bases from J; junction bases left unmatched: 11. CDR3 length: 14 amino acids. Germline lookup yields CDR1 MNHNS and CDR2 SASEGT. The CDR3: CASSAGTGSLDQYF. The CDR3 DNA reads TGTGCCAGCAGTGCCGGGACAGGGTCCTTAGATCAGTACTTC.

This clone was seen only once. V gene TRBV5-1 combines with J gene TRBJ1-5, with 7 bases identical to TRBD1. CDR1 is SGHRS, CDR2 YFSETQ, per germline. This CDR3 comprises 15 residues. Unmatched junction bases numbered 13, after V lost 4 bases and J lost 9 bases. In DNA, the CDR3 is TGCGCCAGCAGCCCCGCAGGGGAACAGGGGTCGCCCCAGCATTTT. This translates into CASSPAGEQGSPQHF.

The CDR3 bases are TGTGCCAGCAGTACTCCCGGACAGGCGGCAGAGACCCAGTACTTC. This translates into CASSTPGQAAETQYF. The chain employs TRBV28 and TRBJ2-5, with 7 bases aligning to TRBD1. The CDR3 runs to 15 residues. CDR1 is MDHEN, CDR2 SYDVKM, per germline. Unmatched junction bases numbered 10, after V lost 5 bases and J lost 4 bases. Variable domain in full (rest from reference TRBV28 and TRBJ2-5): DVKVTQSSRYLVKRTGEKVFLECVQDMDHENMFWYRQDPGLGLRLIYFSYDVKMKEKGDIPEGYSVSREKKERFSLILESASTNQTSMYLCASSTPGQAAETQYFGPGTRLLVL.

This chain links TRBV2 with TRBJ2-4; D remains ambiguous. This CDR3 contains 15 residues. V was trimmed by 4 bases and J by 5 bases, leaving 15 bases between them. CDR1 and CDR2 from the germline V gene are SNHLY and FYNNEI. CDR3 region: CASSVDPLAENIQYF. The CDR3 DNA reads as TGTGCCAGCAGTGTTGACCCATTGGCGGAAAACATTCAGTACTTC.

The rearrangement joins TRBV28 to TRBJ1-5; TRBD1 matches at 9 bases. The CDR3 consists of 15 residues. Germline V CDR1 and CDR2: MDHEN, SYDVKM. V shed 5 bases and J 1 base; nucleotides not matched to a gene: 3. The CDR3 reads CASSQGQGSNQPQHF. As DNA, the CDR3 is TGTGCCAGCAGTCAAGGACAGGGGAGCAATCAGCCCCAGCATTTT.